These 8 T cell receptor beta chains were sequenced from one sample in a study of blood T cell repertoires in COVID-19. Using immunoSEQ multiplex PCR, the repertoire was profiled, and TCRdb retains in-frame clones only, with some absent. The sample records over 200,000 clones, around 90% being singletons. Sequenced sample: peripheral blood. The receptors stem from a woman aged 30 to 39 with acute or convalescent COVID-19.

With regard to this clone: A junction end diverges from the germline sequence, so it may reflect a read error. CDR3 protein: CASSSRGRQPTNEKLFF. Written as DNA, the CDR3 is TGTGCCAGCAGTTCAAGGGGCCGACAGCCAACCAATGAAAAACTGTTTTTT. This rearrangement joins TRBV5-4 to TRBJ1-4; tentatively, D is TRBD1 (5 bases). This CDR3 has 17 residues. The germline CDR1 and CDR2 sequences are SGHNT and YYREEE (reference sequence).

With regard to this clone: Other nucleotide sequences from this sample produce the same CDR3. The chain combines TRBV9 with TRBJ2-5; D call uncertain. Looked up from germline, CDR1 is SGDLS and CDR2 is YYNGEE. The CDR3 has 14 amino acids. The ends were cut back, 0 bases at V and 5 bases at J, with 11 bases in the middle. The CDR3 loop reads CASSVAGAGETQYF. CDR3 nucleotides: TGTGCCAGCAGCGTAGCGGGTGCTGGGGAGACCCAGTACTTC. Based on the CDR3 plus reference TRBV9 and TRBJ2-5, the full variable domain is DSGVTQTPKHLITATGQRVTLRCSPRSGDLSVYWYQQSLDQGLQFLIQYYNGEERAKGNILERFSAQQFPDLHSELNLSSLELGDSALYFCASSVAGAGETQYFGPGTRLLVL.

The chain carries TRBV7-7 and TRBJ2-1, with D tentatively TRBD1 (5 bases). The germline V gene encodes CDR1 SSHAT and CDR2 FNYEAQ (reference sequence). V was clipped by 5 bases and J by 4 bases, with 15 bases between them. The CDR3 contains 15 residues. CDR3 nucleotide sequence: TGTGCCAGCAGCCGGACCAGGGTTGGGTACAATGAGCAGTTCTTC. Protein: CASSRTRVGYNEQFF. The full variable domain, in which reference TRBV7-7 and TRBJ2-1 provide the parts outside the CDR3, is GAGVSQSPRYKVTKRGQDVTLRCDPISSHATLYWYQQALGQGPEFLTYFNYEAQPDKSGLPSDRFSAERPEGSISTLTIQRTEQRDSAMYRCASSRTRVGYNEQFFGPGTRLTVL.

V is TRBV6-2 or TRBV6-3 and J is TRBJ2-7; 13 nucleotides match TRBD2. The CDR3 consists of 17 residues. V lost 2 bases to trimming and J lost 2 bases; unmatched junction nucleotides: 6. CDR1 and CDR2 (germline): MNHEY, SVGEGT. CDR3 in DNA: TGTGCCAGCAGTTACCCGACTAGCGGGAGGACAACCTACGAGCAGTACTTC. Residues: CASSYPTSGRTTYEQYF.

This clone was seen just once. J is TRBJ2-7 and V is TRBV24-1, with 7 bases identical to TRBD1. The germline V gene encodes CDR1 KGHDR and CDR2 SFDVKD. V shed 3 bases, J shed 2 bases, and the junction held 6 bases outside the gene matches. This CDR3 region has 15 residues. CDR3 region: CATSDLRTGAYEQYF. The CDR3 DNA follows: TGTGCCACCAGTGATCTCAGGACAGGAGCCTACGAGCAGTACTTC.

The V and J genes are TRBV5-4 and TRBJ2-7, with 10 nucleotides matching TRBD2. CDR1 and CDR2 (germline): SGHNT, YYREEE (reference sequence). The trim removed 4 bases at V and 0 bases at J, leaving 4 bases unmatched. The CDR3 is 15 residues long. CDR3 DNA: TGTGCCAGCAGCGATCTAGCGGGAGTCTCCTACGAGCAGTACTTC. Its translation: CASSDLAGVSYEQYF. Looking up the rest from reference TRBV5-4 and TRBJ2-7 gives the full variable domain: ETGVTQSPTHLIKTRGQQVTLRCSSQSGHNTVSWYQQALGQGPQFIFQYYREEENGRGNFPPRFSGLQFPNYSSELNVNALELDDSALYLCASSDLAGVSYEQYFGPGTRLTVT.

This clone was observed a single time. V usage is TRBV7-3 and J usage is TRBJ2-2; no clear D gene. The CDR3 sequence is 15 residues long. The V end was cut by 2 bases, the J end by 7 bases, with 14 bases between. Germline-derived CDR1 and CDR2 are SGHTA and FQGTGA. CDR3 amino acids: CASSLLPGSVGELFF. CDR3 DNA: TGTGCCAGCAGCTTATTGCCGGGTAGTGTCGGGGAGCTGTTTTTT.

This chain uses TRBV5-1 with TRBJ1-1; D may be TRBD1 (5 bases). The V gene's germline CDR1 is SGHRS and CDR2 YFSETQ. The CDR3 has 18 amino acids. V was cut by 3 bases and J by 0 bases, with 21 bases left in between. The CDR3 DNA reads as TGCGCCAGCAGCTACAACTCGGGACTGGATGGTATGAACACTGAAGCTTTCTTT. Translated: CASSYNSGLDGMNTEAFF.